This T cell receptor (beta chain) originates from a study of T cell responses to AZD1222 COVID-19 vaccine. After removal of 2 bases from V and 3 bases from J, the junction contained 6 bases not matched to a gene. The CDR3 covers 17 residues. Germline V lookup: CDR1 SNHLY, CDR2 FYNNEI. Profiled with immunoSEQ multiplex PCR; TCRdb holds only in-frame clones, not every one. The sample includes more than 150,000 clones, more than 75% of them seen just once. V is TRBV2 and J is TRBJ2-1; 11 bases align to TRBD2. The clonotype was recovered from an adult who received the AZD1222 COVID-19 vaccine. The material was peripheral blood, obtained 28 days after the second AZD1222 dose. The CDR3 region has the DNA TGTGCCAGCAGTGAATCGGGACTAGCGGATTACTACAATGAGCAGTTCTTC. This translates into CASSESGLADYYNEQFF.